A selection of T cell receptor beta chains follows, all from one sample in a study of regulatory T cells in long-lasting Graves disease. A single record per CDR3 protein comes from TCRdb applying MiXCR to the multiplex PCR reads. The sample has roughly 400,000 distinct CDR3 sequences, roughly a fifth seen once. Sequencing was performed on peripheral blood mononuclear cells (PBMCs), taken when the disease was refractory, from a patient treated with antithyroid drugs. These receptors originate from a female donor with Graves disease. CDR3s include the opening cysteine and the closing phenylalanine or tryptophan. A D gene is named only where the DNA matches it firmly. A clone size is listed for some rows: how often the clone was seen (once, few, many), or a class if it is expanded.

v_call,d_call,j_call,clone_size,cdr3_aa,cdr3_nt
TRBV3-1,TRBD1,TRBJ2-5,many,CASSRQGQETQYF,TGTGCCAGCAGTCGACAGGGGCAAGAGACCCAGTACTTC
TRBV29-1,-,TRBJ2-2,many,CSVEENTGELFF,TGCAGCGTTGAAGAGAACACCGGGGAGCTGTTTTTT
TRBV12-3/TRBV12-4,TRBD1,TRBJ1-3,-,CASRGTDAGNTIYF,TGTGCCAGCAGGGGGACAGACGCTGGAAACACCATATATTTT
TRBV29-1,-,TRBJ2-2,-,CSVDRQNTGELFF,TGCAGCGTTGACAGGCAGAACACCGGGGAGCTGTTTTTT
TRBV20-1,TRBD1,TRBJ2-7,-,CSASSPGQSTGEQYF,TGCAGTGCTAGCAGTCCGGGACAGAGCACTGGCGAGCAGTACTTC
TRBV28,-,TRBJ2-1,-,CASSLVWVEGKVQFF,TGTGCCAGCAGTTTAGTTTGGGTTGAGGGAAAGGTGCAGTTCTTC
TRBV19,-,TRBJ1-2,few,CASSTLSGSPFGYGYTF,TGTGCCAGTAGTACCCTTTCGGGGTCGCCCTTTGGGTATGGCTACACCTTC
TRBV2,-,TRBJ2-3,once,CASTYRGLSTQYF,TGTGCCAGCACCTACAGGGGACTAAGTACGCAGTATTTT
TRBV7-2,-,TRBJ2-2,many,CASGFADVANTGELFF,TGTGCCAGCGGCTTCGCGGACGTAGCGAACACCGGGGAGCTGTTTTTT
TRBV6-1,TRBD1,TRBJ1-3,-,CASSEGQGASGNTIYF,TGTGCCAGCAGTGAGGGACAGGGGGCCTCTGGAAACACCATATATTTT
TRBV5-4,TRBD1,TRBJ2-2,many,CASSSDRGRTGELFF,TGTGCCAGCAGCTCGGACAGGGGACGTACCGGGGAGCTGTTTTTT
TRBV14,-,TRBJ1-1,-,CASSQEGVELAEAFF,TGTGCCAGCAGCCAAGAGGGGGTGGAATTAGCTGAAGCTTTCTTT
TRBV20-1,TRBD1,TRBJ1-6,-,CSARTGVFYNSPLHF,TGCAGTGCTAGGACAGGGGTCTTCTATAATTCACCCCTCCACTTT
TRBV20-1,TRBD1,TRBJ1-1,many,CSAAPTGVNTEAFF,TGCAGTGCCGCACCGACAGGGGTGAACACTGAAGCTTTCTTT
TRBV9,-,TRBJ1-1,-,CAGSSLRGVNTEAFF,TGTGCCGGCAGCTCTCTCAGGGGAGTGAACACTGAAGCTTTCTTT
TRBV19,TRBD1,TRBJ1-5,few,CASTSTGNQPQHF,TGTGCCAGTACCTCGACAGGGAATCAGCCCCAGCATTTT
TRBV5-1,-,TRBJ2-7,few,CASSLSRAYEQYF,TGCGCCAGCAGCTTGTCCAGAGCCTACGAGCAGTACTTC
TRBV12-3/TRBV12-4,TRBD1,TRBJ2-5,many,CASTLTGGQETQYF,TGTGCCAGCACACTGACAGGGGGCCAAGAGACCCAGTACTTC
TRBV5-8,-,TRBJ1-5,-,CASSEGTEHNQPQHF,TGTGCCAGCAGCGAGGGGACGGAACACAATCAGCCCCAGCATTTT
TRBV12-3/TRBV12-4,-,TRBJ1-5,many,CASSPSNQPQHF,TGTGCCAGCAGCCCAAGCAATCAGCCCCAGCATTTT
TRBV3-1,TRBD1,TRBJ1-2,many,CASSRQGTSYGYTF,TGTGCCAGCAGCCGACAGGGAACCAGCTATGGCTACACCTTC
TRBV19,-,TRBJ1-1,few,CASSIGGHTEAFF,TGTGCCAGTAGTATTGGGGGGCACACTGAAGCTTTCTTT
TRBV7-2,TRBD1,TRBJ2-7,-,CASSLRRDRNHEQYF,TGTGCCAGCAGCCTTCGAAGGGACAGGAACCACGAGCAGTACTTC
TRBV10-3,TRBD2,TRBJ2-5,many,CAISETTSGETQYF,TGTGCCATCAGTGAGACCACTAGCGGAGAGACCCAGTACTTC
TRBV3-1,-,TRBJ2-7,-,CASSQHTEQYF,TGTGCCAGCAGCCAGCACACGGAGCAGTACTTC
TRBV2,-,TRBJ1-4,many,CASRRDRKAVLGEKLFF,TGTGCCAGCAGGCGTGACAGAAAAGCGGTTTTAGGTGAAAAACTGTTTTTT
TRBV29-1,-,TRBJ1-5,-,CSVEAGQDSKDSQFRPNQPQHF,TGCAGCGTTGAGGCAGGCCAGGATTCTAAAGACAGTCAATTCCGCCCCAATCAGCCCCAGCATTTT
TRBV28,TRBD2,TRBJ2-7,many,CASRGGTSGKSYEQYF,TGTGCCAGCAGGGGTGGGACTAGCGGCAAGAGCTACGAGCAGTACTTC
TRBV2,-,TRBJ2-3,-,CASSERETHPYTQYF,TGTGCCAGCAGTGAAAGGGAGACCCACCCATATACGCAGTATTTT
TRBV20-1,-,TRBJ2-5,many,CSAGMTEETQYF,TGCAGTGCTGGAATGACGGAAGAGACCCAGTACTTC
TRBV20-1,-,TRBJ1-3,few,CSARSPQGMRNTIYF,TGCAGTGCTAGATCCCCCCAGGGTATGAGAAACACCATATATTTT
TRBV28,-,TRBJ2-5,many,CASSPAGARRETQYF,TGTGCCAGCAGTCCGGCCGGGGCCCGGCGGGAGACCCAGTACTTC
TRBV19,-,TRBJ2-2,many,CASSEGAGELFF,TGTGCCAGTAGTGAGGGAGCCGGGGAGCTGTTTTTT
TRBV28,-,TRBJ1-1,many,CASMEVGSTEAFF,TGTGCCAGCATGGAGGTTGGGTCCACTGAAGCTTTCTTT
TRBV7-9,-,TRBJ2-5,-,CASSQSDQETQYF,TGTGCCAGCAGCCAATCTGATCAAGAGACCCAGTACTTC
TRBV25-1,TRBD1,TRBJ2-7,few,CASSESERGHHEQYF,TGTGCCAGCAGTGAATCGGAAAGGGGGCATCACGAGCAGTACTTC
TRBV9,TRBD2,TRBJ2-5,few,CASSLSGGGIQETQYF,TGTGCCAGCAGCCTTTCTGGGGGGGGGATCCAAGAGACCCAGTACTTC